Described below is a single T cell receptor beta chain sequence and its context. Antigen unknown. This entry is derived from a study of post-analysis software for immune sequencing data. About the research overall: The courses of disease that were included comprised relapsing-remitting, secondary progressive and progressive-relapsing multiple sclerosis. Study results and limitations: Significantly lower normalized Chao1 diversity was found in patients with multiple sclerosis relative to controls.

The TCR beta cDNA libraries carried unique molecular identifiers. There were 1 to 10 million T cells, and approximately 480,000 cDNA molecules came from them. TCRdb independently ran MiXCR on the PCR reads; one entry per CDR3 protein. Of more than 450,000 distinct CDR3 sequences detected, 30% to 40% appear once; the ten largest clones hold around 5.9%. Specimen: blood. This TCR was recovered from a girl younger than 18 with multiple sclerosis.

CDR3 sequence (DNA): TGTGCCAGCAGCTTGGGGACAGGGGGGACAAACATTCAGTACTTC. It encodes CASSLGTGGTNIQYF. The V call is TRBV11-2, the J call TRBJ2-4; 11 bases line up with TRBD1. The V segment lost 3 bases and the J segment 6 bases; nucleotides outside the gene matches: 4. CDR1 is SGHAT, CDR2 FQNNGV, per germline. The CDR3 extends over 15 amino acids.